There are a few counts of the clone carrying this T cell receptor (beta chain). Its antigen is as yet unknown. This sample is drawn from a study of identical twins. Study-wide points: Memory repertoires showed no such pattern, whereas abundant cord blood beta clonotypes carried fewer insertions.

This CDR3 is 16 amino acids long. The V end lost 1 base, the J end lost 1 base, and 12 bases lay between the germline ends. Germline V gene sequence: CDR1 SGHTA, CDR2 FQGNSA. TCRdb passed the 5' RACE reads through MiXCR, listing each CDR3 protein once. The sample carries about 890,000 distinct CDR3 sequences, over 9% recorded once. These records were also assigned to another study, of yellow fever vaccine responses in identical twins.

The sample taken for sequencing was PBMCs. The V gene is TRBV7-2, the J gene TRBJ2-3; D is perhaps TRBD2 (6 bases). The receptor was derived from a woman aged 18-29 years in good health. CDR3 protein: CASSLGRWEGTDTQYF. The CDR3 nucleotides read TGTGCCAGCAGCTTAGGACGGTGGGAGGGCACAGATACGCAGTATTTT.